These 7 T cell receptor beta chains originate from one sample sequenced in a study of T cell responses to AZD1222 COVID-19 vaccine. Data came from immunoSEQ multiplex PCR; TCRdb stores just in-frame clones and leaves some out. In the table there are over 100,000 clones, approximately 90% of which are singletons. The sample here was peripheral blood, taken on day 0 of AZD1222 vaccination. These receptors were obtained from an adult in good health.

The chain recombines TRBV7-2 with TRBJ1-3; TRBD1 might be the D (6 bases). Deletions cut 5 bases from V and 4 bases from J, with 18 bases between. The CDR3 length is 16 residues. The V gene's germline CDR1 is SGHTA and CDR2 FQGNSA. CDR3 bases: TGTGCCAGCAGCCCCAACAGGGTCACTTCGGGAAACACCATATATTTT. Encoded protein: CASSPNRVTSGNTIYF.

The V and J genes are TRBV19 and TRBJ1-3; TRBD1 aligns across 8 bases. The CDR3 length is 16 residues. Germline CDR1 reads LNHDA; CDR2 reads SQIVND (reference sequence). The V segment lost 11 bases and the J segment 3 bases; nucleotides outside the gene matches: 15. The chain's CDR3 is CAARAADRVYGNTIYF. Here the CDR3 DNA reads TGTGCCGCGCGGGCGGCGGACAGGGTATATGGAAACACCATATATTTT.

The chain carries TRBV3-1 (or the pseudogene TRBV3-2) and TRBJ2-7; TRBD2 matches 8 bases. From germline, CDR1 is LGHDT and CDR2 YNNKEL (reference sequence). The CDR3 sequence is 19 residues long. V dropped 4 bases and J dropped 0; count of bases not matched to a gene: 17. The CDR3 DNA follows: TGTGCCAGCAGCCGACACGGATTAGCGGGACTATATAGCTCCTACGAGCAGTACTTC. Amino acid sequence: CASSRHGLAGLYSSYEQYF.

CDR3 bases: TGTGCCAGTAGTATAGGGGAGGGATGGAATGAGCAGTTCTTC. It specifies CASSIGEGWNEQFF. This rearrangement joins TRBV19 to TRBJ2-1, with 7 bases aligning to TRBD2. Trimming cost V 1 base and J 7 bases; bases outside gene matches: 4. Germline V gene sequence: CDR1 LNHDA, CDR2 SQIVND (reference sequence). This CDR3 region has 14 residues.

The V and J genes are TRBV4-1 and TRBJ1-6, with D maybe TRBD1 (6 bases). V lost 3 bases and J lost 1, with 7 bases in between. Germline CDR1 and CDR2: MGHRA and YSYEKL. The CDR3 is 15 amino acids. CDR3 nucleotide sequence: TGCGCCAGCAGCCACGGACAGTCCTATAATTCACCCCTCCACTTT. It encodes CASSHGQSYNSPLHF.

The CDR3 sequence is CASSYSPTSNEQYF. DNA for the CDR3: TGTGCCAGCAGTTACTCCCCAACTAGTAACGAGCAGTACTTC. The rearrangement joins TRBV6-5 to TRBJ2-7, with TRBD2 as a possible D gene (5 bases). The germline gives CDR1 MNHEY, CDR2 SVGAGI. Deletions cut 0 bases from V and 5 bases from J, with 11 bases between. The CDR3 is made up of 14 amino acids.

This clone was observed a few times. V gene TRBV6-6 combines with J gene TRBJ1-2, with no clear D. The CDR3 runs 14 residues. Germline CDR1 is MNHNY and CDR2 is SVGAGI (reference sequence). V lost 6 bases and J 5 bases, leaving 16 bases between the germline ends. The DNA of the CDR3 is TGTGCCAGCAGGGCCGACCTTCCAAGATATGGCTACACCTTC. Protein product: CASRADLPRYGYTF.